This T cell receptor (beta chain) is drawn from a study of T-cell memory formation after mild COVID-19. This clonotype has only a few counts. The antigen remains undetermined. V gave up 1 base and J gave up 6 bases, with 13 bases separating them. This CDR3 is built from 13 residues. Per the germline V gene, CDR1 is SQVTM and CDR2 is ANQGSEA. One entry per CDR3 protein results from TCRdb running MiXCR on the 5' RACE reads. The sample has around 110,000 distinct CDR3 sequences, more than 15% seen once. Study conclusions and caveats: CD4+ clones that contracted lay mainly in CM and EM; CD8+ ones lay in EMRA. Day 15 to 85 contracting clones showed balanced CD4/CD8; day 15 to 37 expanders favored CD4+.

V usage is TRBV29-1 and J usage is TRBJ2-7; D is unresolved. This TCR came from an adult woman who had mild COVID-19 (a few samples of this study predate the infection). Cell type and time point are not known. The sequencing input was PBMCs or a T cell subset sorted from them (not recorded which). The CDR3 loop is CSVEVPTPGEQYF. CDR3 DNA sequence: TGCAGCGTTGAAGTCCCTACTCCGGGCGAGCAGTACTTC.